This T cell receptor (beta chain) was identified during a study of identical twins' blood T cells. The V end was cut by 5 bases, the J end by 0 bases, with 10 bases between. Germline V gene sequence: CDR1 LGHDT, CDR2 YNNKEL (reference sequence). The CDR3 sequence is 14 residues long. This clonotype was counted many times. One entry per CDR3 protein results from TCRdb running MiXCR on the 5' RACE reads. The sample lists 300,000 to 400,000 distinct CDR3 sequences; roughly 28% were seen once. This clonotype was sampled from a woman between 18 and 49 years old in good health. The sequencing sample was made of PBMCs. This chain connects TRBV3-1 to TRBJ1-1; D is uncertain. The DNA of the CDR3 is TGTGCCAGCAGCAAACGGAACATGAACACTGAAGCTTTCTTT. Encoded protein: CASSKRNMNTEAFF.